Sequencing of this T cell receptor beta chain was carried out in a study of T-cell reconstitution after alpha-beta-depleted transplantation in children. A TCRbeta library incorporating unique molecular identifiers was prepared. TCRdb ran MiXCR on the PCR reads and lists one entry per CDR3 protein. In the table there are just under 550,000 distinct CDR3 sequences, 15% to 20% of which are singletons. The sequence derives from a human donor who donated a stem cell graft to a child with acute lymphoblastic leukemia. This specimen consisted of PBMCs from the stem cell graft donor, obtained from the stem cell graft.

The CDR3 reads CSVESGASGILNEQFF. CDR3 coding DNA: TGCAGCGTTGAATCGGGCGCTAGCGGCATCCTCAATGAGCAGTTCTTC. V gene TRBV29-1 combines with J gene TRBJ2-1; 7 positions match TRBD2. Trimming removed 2 bases from V and 6 bases from J; junction bases left unmatched: 13. The CDR3 runs to 16 residues. Germline V gene data show CDR1 as SQVTM and CDR2 as ANQGSEA.